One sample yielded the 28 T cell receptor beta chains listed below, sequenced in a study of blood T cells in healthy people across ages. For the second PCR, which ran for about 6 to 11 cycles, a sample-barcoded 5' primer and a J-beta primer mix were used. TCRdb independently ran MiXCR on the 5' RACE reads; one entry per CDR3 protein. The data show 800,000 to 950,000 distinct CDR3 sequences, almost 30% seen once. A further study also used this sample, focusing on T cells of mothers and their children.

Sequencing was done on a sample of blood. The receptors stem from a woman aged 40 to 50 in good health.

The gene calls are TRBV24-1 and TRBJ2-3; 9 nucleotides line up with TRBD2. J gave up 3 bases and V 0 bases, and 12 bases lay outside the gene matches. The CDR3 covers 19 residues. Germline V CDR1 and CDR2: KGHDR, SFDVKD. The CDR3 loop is CATSDLKVGLAGSTDTQYF. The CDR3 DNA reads TGTGCCACCAGTGATTTGAAGGTGGGCCTAGCGGGGAGTACAGATACGCAGTATTTT.

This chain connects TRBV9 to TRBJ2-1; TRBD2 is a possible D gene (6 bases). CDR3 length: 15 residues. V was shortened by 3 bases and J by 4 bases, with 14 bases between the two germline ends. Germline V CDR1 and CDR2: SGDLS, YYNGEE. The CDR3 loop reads CASSARVGGYNEQFF. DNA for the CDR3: TGTGCCAGCAGCGCTAGGGTGGGGGGATACAATGAGCAGTTCTTC.

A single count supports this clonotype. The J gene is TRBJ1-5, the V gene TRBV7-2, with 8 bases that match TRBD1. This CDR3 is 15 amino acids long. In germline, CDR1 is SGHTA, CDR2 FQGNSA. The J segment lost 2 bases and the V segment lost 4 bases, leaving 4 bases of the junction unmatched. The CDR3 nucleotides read TGTGCCAGCAGCTACCAGGGGGCGGGCAATCAGCCCCAGCATTTT. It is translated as CASSYQGAGNQPQHF.

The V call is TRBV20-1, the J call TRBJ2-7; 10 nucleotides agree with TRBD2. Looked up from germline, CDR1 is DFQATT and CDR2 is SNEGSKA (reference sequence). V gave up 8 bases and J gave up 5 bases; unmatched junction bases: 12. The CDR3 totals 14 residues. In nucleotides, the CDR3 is TGCAGTACAACTGCAGCGGGGGGGGCCAACGAGCAGTACTTC. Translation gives CSTTAAGGANEQYF.

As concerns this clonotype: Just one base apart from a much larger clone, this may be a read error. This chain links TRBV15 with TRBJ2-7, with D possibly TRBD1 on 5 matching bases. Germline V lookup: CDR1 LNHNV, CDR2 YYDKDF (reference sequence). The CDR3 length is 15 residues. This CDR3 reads CATGSETQGAYEQYF. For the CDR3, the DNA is TGTGCCACCGGCAGCGAGACCCAGGGTGCCTACGAGCAGTACTTC.

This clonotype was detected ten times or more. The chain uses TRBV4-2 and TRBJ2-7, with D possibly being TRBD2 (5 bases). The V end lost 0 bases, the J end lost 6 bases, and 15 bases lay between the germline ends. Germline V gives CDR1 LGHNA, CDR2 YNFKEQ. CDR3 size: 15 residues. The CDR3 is CASSQDPGNLGEQYF. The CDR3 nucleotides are TGTGCCAGCAGCCAAGATCCGGGGAATTTGGGCGAGCAGTACTTC.

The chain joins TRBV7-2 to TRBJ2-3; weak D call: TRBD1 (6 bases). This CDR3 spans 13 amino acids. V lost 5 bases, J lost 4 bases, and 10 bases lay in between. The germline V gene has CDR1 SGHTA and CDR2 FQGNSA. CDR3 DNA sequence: TGTGCCAGCAGCCTACGGACAGCAGATACGCAGTATTTT. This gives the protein CASSLRTADTQYF.

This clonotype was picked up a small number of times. The CDR3 loop is CASSLEGVPLSLVTQYF. The CDR3 DNA follows: TGTGCCAGCAGTTTAGAAGGGGTCCCTTTATCTTTGGTTACGCAGTATTTT. This chain links TRBV12-3 or TRBV12-4 with TRBJ2-3; TRBD1 is a possible D gene (5 bases). V lost 1 base and J 8 bases, leaving 22 bases between the germline ends. There are 17 residues in the CDR3.

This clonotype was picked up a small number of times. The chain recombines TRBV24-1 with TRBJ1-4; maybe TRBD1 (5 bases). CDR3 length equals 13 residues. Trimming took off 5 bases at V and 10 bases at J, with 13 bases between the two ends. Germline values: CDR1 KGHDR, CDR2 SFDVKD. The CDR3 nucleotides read TGTGCCACCAGTGGAGGGGACGGACGAAAACTGTTTTTT. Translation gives CATSGGDGRKLFF.

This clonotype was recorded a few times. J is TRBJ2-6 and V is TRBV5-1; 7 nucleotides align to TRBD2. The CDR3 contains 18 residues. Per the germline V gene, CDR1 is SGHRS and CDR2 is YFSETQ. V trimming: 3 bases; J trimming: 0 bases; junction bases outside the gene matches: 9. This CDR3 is CASSWGGTLPSGANVLTF. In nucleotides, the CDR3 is TGCGCCAGCAGCTGGGGGGGGACTCTACCCTCTGGGGCCAACGTCCTGACTTTC.

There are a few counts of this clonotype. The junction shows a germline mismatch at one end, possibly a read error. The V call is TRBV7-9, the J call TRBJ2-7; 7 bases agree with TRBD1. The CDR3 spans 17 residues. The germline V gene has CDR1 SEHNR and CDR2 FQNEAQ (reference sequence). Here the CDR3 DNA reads TGTGCCAGCAGCTTAGCATCCACCGGGACAGAGTCCTACGAGCGGTACTTC. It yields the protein CASSLASTGTESYERYF.

The CDR3 spells CASSPGWVSTGELFF. The CDR3, as DNA: TGCGCCAGCAGCCCGGGCTGGGTTTCCACCGGGGAGCTGTTTTTT. V usage is TRBV5-1 and J usage is TRBJ2-2; D is ambiguous. The CDR3 is 15 amino acids. The V and J ends lost 4 bases and 4 bases respectively, with 14 bases between them. In germline, CDR1 is SGHRS, CDR2 YFSETQ.

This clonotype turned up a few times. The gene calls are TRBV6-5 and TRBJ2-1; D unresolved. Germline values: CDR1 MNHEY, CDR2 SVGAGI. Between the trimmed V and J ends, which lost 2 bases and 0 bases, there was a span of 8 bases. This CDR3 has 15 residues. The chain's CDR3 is CASSYGESSYNEQFF. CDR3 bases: TGTGCCAGCAGTTACGGGGAAAGCTCCTACAATGAGCAGTTCTTC.

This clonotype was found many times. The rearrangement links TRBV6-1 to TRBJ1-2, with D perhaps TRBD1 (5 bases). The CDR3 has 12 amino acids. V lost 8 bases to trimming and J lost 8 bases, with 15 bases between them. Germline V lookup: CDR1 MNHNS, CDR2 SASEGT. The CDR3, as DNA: TGTGCCAGCGGAGGGGAAGGCTGGGGCTACACCTTC. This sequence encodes CASGGEGWGYTF.

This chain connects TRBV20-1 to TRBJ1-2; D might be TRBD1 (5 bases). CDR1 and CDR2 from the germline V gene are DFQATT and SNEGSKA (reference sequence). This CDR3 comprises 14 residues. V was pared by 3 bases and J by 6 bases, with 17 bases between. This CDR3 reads CSASHRTVQNGYTF. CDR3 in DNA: TGCAGTGCTAGCCACAGGACGGTTCAAAATGGCTACACCTTC.

CDR3 sequence reads: CSASPRLVKYNEQFF. The CDR3 DNA reads TGCAGTGCCAGCCCCCGACTGGTCAAATACAATGAGCAGTTCTTC. The rearrangement joins TRBV20-1 to TRBJ2-1; D is unresolved. Trimming took off 6 bases at V and 4 bases at J, with 19 bases between the two ends. The CDR3 has 15 residues. CDR1 and CDR2 from the germline V gene are DFQATT and SNEGSKA (reference sequence).

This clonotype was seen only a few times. Here the CDR3 reads CASSLGTGEWDEQYF. The CDR3, as DNA: TGTGCCAGCAGCTTGGGGACAGGGGAGTGGGACGAGCAGTACTTC. V gene TRBV7-2 combines with J gene TRBJ2-7, with 10 bases identical to TRBD1. The V gene end was trimmed by 3 bases and the J gene end by 5 bases; junction bases not matched to a gene: 7. This CDR3 has 15 amino acids. CDR1 and CDR2 (germline): SGHTA, FQGNSA.

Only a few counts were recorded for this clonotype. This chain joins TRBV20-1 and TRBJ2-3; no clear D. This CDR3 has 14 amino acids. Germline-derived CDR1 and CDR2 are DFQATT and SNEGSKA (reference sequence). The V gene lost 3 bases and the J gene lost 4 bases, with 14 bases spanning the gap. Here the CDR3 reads CSARGVAIPDTQYF. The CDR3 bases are TGCAGTGCTAGGGGCGTGGCAATCCCAGATACGCAGTATTTT.

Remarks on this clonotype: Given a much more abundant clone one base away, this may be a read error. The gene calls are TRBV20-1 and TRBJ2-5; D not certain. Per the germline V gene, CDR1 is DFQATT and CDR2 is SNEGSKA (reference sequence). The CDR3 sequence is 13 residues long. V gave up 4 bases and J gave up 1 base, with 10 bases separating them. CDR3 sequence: CSAMPRTQETQYF. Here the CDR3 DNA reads TGCAGTGCTATGCCAAGGACCCAAGAGACCCAGTACTTC.

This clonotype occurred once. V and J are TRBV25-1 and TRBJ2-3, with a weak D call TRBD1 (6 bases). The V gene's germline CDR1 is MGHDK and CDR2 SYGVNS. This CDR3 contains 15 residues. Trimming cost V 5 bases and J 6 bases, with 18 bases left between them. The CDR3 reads CASSPERGSGDTQYF. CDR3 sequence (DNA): TGTGCCAGCAGTCCCGAAAGGGGGTCAGGGGATACGCAGTATTTT.

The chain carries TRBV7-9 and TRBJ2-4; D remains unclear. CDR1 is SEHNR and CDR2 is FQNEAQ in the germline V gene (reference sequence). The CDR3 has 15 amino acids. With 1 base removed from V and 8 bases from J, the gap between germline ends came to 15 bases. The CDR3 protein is CASSLVGITLDIQYF. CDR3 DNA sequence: TGTGCCAGCAGCTTAGTTGGGATCACGTTGGACATTCAGTACTTC.

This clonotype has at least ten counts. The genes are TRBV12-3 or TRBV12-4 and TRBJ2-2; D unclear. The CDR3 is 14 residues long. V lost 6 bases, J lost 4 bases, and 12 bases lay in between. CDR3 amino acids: CASRGRRGTGELFF. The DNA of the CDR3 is TGTGCCAGCAGAGGACGGCGCGGCACCGGGGAGCTGTTTTTT.

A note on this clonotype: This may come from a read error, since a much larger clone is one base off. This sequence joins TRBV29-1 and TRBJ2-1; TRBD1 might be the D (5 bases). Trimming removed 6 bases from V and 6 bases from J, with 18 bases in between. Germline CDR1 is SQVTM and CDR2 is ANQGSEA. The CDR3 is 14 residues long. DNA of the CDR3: TGCAGCGTGGAGTTGGGGAAAGGGGCCAATGAGCAGTTCTTC. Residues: CSVELGKGANEQFF.

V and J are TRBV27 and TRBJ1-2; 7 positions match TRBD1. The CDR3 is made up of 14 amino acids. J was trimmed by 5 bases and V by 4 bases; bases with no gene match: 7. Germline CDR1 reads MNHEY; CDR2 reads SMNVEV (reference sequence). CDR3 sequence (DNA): TGTGCCAGCAGTTCGGGACAGCCACCTTATGGCTACACCTTC. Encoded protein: CASSSGQPPYGYTF.

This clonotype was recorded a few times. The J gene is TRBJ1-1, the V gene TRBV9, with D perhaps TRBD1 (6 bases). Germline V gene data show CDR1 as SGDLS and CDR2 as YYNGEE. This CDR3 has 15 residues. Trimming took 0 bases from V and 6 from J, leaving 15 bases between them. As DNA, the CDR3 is TGTGCCAGCAGCGTAGCGGACAGTACTTTCTCTGAAGCTTTCTTT. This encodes CASSVADSTFSEAFF.

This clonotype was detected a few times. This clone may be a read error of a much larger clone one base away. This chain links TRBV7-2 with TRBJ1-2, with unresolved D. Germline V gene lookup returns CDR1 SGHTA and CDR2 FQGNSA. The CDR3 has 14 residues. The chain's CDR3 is CASSSSPLNYSYTF. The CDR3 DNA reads TGTGCCAGCAGCTCATCCCCCCTTAACTATAGCTACACCTTC.

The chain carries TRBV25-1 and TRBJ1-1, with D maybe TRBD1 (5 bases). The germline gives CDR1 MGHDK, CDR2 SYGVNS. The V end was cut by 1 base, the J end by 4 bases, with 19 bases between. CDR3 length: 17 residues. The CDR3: CASSESARVRDRTEAFF. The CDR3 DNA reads TGTGCCAGCAGTGAATCGGCCCGTGTTAGGGACCGCACTGAAGCTTTCTTT.

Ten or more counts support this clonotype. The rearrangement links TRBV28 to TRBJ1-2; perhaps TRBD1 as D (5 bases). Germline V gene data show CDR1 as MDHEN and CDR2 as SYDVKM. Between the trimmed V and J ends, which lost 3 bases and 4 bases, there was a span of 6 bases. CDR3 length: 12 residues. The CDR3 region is CASSFQGYGYTF. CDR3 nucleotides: TGTGCCAGCAGTTTTCAGGGCTATGGCTACACCTTC.